This T cell receptor beta chain was profiled in a study of glioma-infiltrating T cells. Findings and caveats of the study: Non-neoplastic patients had below-expected tissue-blood divergence, while all gliomas exceeded expectation.

Amplification of TCR alpha and beta CDR3 regions from RNA used iRepertoire nested multiplex PCR. For one-step reverse transcription and amplification, 100-400 ng of tissue mRNA or PBMC total RNA was used. Each CDR3 protein is one row after TCRdb ran MiXCR on the multiplex PCR reads. The table includes fewer than 250,000 distinct CDR3 sequences, approximately 30% detected once. Turning to this clonotype: Its antigen is not known. The junction shows a germline mismatch at one end, possibly a read error.

CDR3 length equals 15 residues. Germline CDR1 SGHTA, CDR2 FQGNSA. The sequenced sample was glioma tissue, nonneoplastic brain tissue, or PBMCs (not recorded which). The sequence came from a human donor with low-grade glioma or glioblastoma, undergoing nonglioma brain surgery, or in good health (not recorded which). The chain uses TRBV7-2 and TRBJ2-1; TRBD1 might be the D (5 bases). The DNA of the CDR3 is TGTGCCAGCAGCGCCGGACATCCCTCCTACGATGAGCAGTTCTTC. This gives the protein CASSAGHPSYDEQFF.